Each of the 28 T cell receptor beta chains below was sequenced from the same sample in a study of CD4 T cells in relation to SARS-CoV-2 and coronaviruses. Assay: immunoSEQ multiplex PCR; the TCRdb copy retains only in-frame clones and omits some. The repertoire consists of tens of thousands of clones, with over 75% occurring once and the leading ten covering about a tenth. Material for sequencing was memory CD4+ T cells from PBMCs. Receptor source: an adult with COVID-19.

The V and J genes are TRBV14 and TRBJ2-7, with D possibly matching TRBD2 (5 bases). Germline assignment: CDR1 SGHDN and CDR2 FVKESK. The V end was cut by 3 bases, the J end by 3 bases, with 9 bases between. The CDR3 consists of 13 residues. DNA of the CDR3: TGTGCCAGCAGCCACCGGCGGGTCTACGAGCAGTACTTC. Translation gives CASSHRRVYEQYF.

V gene TRBV5-4 combines with J gene TRBJ2-7; D gene ambiguous. Trimming left V 0 bases short and J 2 bases short, with 6 bases between. This CDR3 contains 13 residues. Germline V CDR1 and CDR2: SGHNT, YYREEE (reference sequence). The chain's CDR3 is CASSLVGTYEQYF. CDR3 nucleotides: TGTGCCAGCAGCTTGGTCGGAACCTACGAGCAGTACTTC.

This clone was seen only once. This CDR3 reads CASSVARPGANVLTF. CDR3 nucleotide sequence: TGTGCCAGCAGCGTAGCTCGTCCCGGGGCCAACGTCCTGACTTTC. This chain links TRBV9 with TRBJ2-6; D is unresolved. This CDR3 has 15 amino acids. The germline V and J ends were trimmed by 0 bases and 4 bases, with 8 bases remaining between them. Per the germline V gene, CDR1 is SGDLS and CDR2 is YYNGEE.

Here the CDR3 reads CASTTRSTDTQYF. CDR3 bases: TGTGCCAGCACGACACGCAGCACAGATACGCAGTATTTT. The chain is built from TRBV6-5 and TRBJ2-3; no clear D gene. Germline-derived CDR1 and CDR2 are MNHEY and SVGAGI. The V gene lost 7 bases and the J gene lost 0 bases, with 8 bases spanning the gap. The CDR3 is 13 amino acids.

Written as DNA, the CDR3 is TGTGCCAGCAGCCTGGGACAAATTAATTCACCCCTCCACTTT. Translating gives CASSLGQINSPLHF. The chain employs TRBV11-2 and TRBJ1-6; weak D call: TRBD1 (6 bases). Trimming stripped 5 bases from V and 6 bases from J, with 11 bases between. The germline gives CDR1 SGHAT, CDR2 FQNNGV. The CDR3 runs to 14 residues.

The V call is TRBV7-9, the J call TRBJ2-3; no firm D call. The V gene lost 5 bases and the J gene lost 3 bases, with 3 bases spanning the gap. Germline assignment: CDR1 SEHNR and CDR2 FQNEAQ (reference sequence). This CDR3 region has 11 residues. The CDR3 spells CASSPTDTQYF. CDR3 DNA sequence: TGTGCCAGCAGCCCAACAGATACGCAGTATTTT.

The chain joins TRBV5-4 to TRBJ2-2, with D uncertain. Per germline, CDR1 SGHNT and CDR2 YYREEE (reference sequence). V was shortened by 0 bases and J by 4 bases, with 10 bases between the two germline ends. CDR3 length: 15 amino acids. The CDR3 bases are TGTGCCAGCAGCTTGGGCGGACGGAGCACCGGGGAGCTGTTTTTT. Encoded protein: CASSLGGRSTGELFF.

V gene TRBV6-5 combines with J gene TRBJ2-7; tentatively, D is TRBD1 (6 bases). This CDR3 region has 14 residues. Germline V lookup: CDR1 MNHEY, CDR2 SVGAGI. The V end was cut by 9 bases, the J end by 3 bases, with 18 bases between. In DNA, the CDR3 is TGTGCCAGTCTAACACCCGGGACACTCTACGAGCAGTACTTC. Translated, it gives CASLTPGTLYEQYF.

The rearrangement links TRBV30 to TRBJ2-5, with 15 positions matching TRBD2. The CDR3 sequence is 14 residues long. CDR1 is GTSNPN and CDR2 is SVGIG in the germline V gene (reference sequence). Unmatched junction bases numbered 5, after V lost 8 bases and J lost 4 bases. CDR3 sequence: CARTSGGAGETQYF. In nucleotides, the CDR3 is TGTGCCAGGACTAGCGGGGGGGCCGGAGAGACCCAGTACTTC.

The chain joins TRBV28 to TRBJ2-7, with D tentatively TRBD1 or TRBD2 (6 bases each). This CDR3 has 14 amino acids. V lost 6 bases, J lost 5 bases, and 17 bases lay in between. From germline, CDR1 is MDHEN and CDR2 SYDVKM. The CDR3 DNA sequence: TGTGCCAGCAGACTAGGGGGGATAGTGAACGAGCAGTACTTC. It specifies CASRLGGIVNEQYF.

The genes are TRBV29-1 and TRBJ2-2; 9 positions agree with TRBD2. From germline, CDR1 is SQVTM and CDR2 ANQGSEA. The CDR3 contains 14 residues. Losses at the gene ends were 7 bases for V and 7 bases for J; bases not matched to a gene: 10. The CDR3: CSARAGGAGGELFF. The CDR3, as DNA: TGCAGCGCCCGAGCGGGGGGTGCCGGCGGGGAGCTGTTTTTT.

This clone has just a few counts. This sequence joins TRBV7-8 and TRBJ1-5, with D possibly matching TRBD1 (6 bases). This CDR3 spans 15 amino acids. Trimming took off 1 base at V and 4 bases at J, with 11 bases between the two ends. Germline CDR1 and CDR2: SGHVS and FQNEAQ. CDR3 in amino acids: CASSLVGAVNQPQHF. The CDR3, as DNA: TGTGCCAGCAGCTTAGTGGGGGCAGTTAATCAGCCCCAGCATTTT.

In its sample, this clone was seen once. The chain recombines TRBV28 with TRBJ1-5; D not certain. V lost 8 bases and J lost 6, with 17 bases in between. Germline CDR1 and CDR2: MDHEN and SYDVKM. The CDR3 consists of 14 residues. The CDR3 loop reads CASASTGYGQPQHF. CDR3 coding DNA: TGTGCCAGCGCCTCAACGGGGTACGGTCAGCCCCAGCATTTT.

The chain carries TRBV19 and TRBJ1-5; 8 nucleotides agree with TRBD1. Germline trimming cut 3 bases from V and 5 bases from J; bases unmatched to any gene: 6. Germline-derived CDR1 and CDR2 are LNHDA and SQIVND (reference sequence). This CDR3 comprises 15 residues. The CDR3, as DNA: TGTGCCAGTAGTATCCGGACAGGGCGCGATCAGCCCCAGCATTTT. This sequence encodes CASSIRTGRDQPQHF.

The gene calls are TRBV19 and TRBJ2-3; 7 nucleotides match TRBD2. The CDR3 spans 15 residues. Germline CDR1 LNHDA, CDR2 SQIVND (reference sequence). J was trimmed by 6 bases and V by 0 bases; bases with no gene match: 6. The CDR3 DNA is TGTGCCAGTAGTATAGAGGGGGAGGGCCCGGATACGCAGTATTTT. Amino acid sequence: CASSIEGEGPDTQYF.

The chain has TRBV28 and TRBJ1-5; D may be TRBD1 (5 bases). This CDR3 is built from 16 residues. Looked up from germline, CDR1 is MDHEN and CDR2 is SYDVKM. V was cut by 8 bases and J by 0 bases, with 17 bases left in between. The CDR3 DNA is TGTGCCAGCCCTCCCCGGGGGGGAAATAGCAATCAGCCCCAGCATTTT. As protein: CASPPRGGNSNQPQHF.

The V call is TRBV5-4, the J call TRBJ1-2, with 8 bases fitting TRBD1. Germline CDR1 reads SGHNT; CDR2 reads YYREEE (reference sequence). With V trimmed by 4 bases and J by 7 bases, 15 bases remained unmatched. The CDR3 is 16 residues long. The CDR3 spells CASSPGPTGEESGYTF. The CDR3 DNA reads TGTGCCAGCAGCCCGGGCCCGACAGGGGAAGAGTCTGGCTACACCTTC.

This clone is a singleton in its sample. The rearrangement joins TRBV7-3 to TRBJ1-1, with D unresolved. Trimming cost V 5 bases and J 2 bases, with 15 bases left between them. CDR1 and CDR2 from the germline V gene are SGHTA and FQGTGA. CDR3 length: 15 amino acids. The CDR3 here is CASSPTPGLNTEAFF. In nucleotides, the CDR3 is TGTGCCAGCAGCCCAACGCCGGGCCTAAACACTGAAGCTTTCTTT.

This chain links TRBV7-9 with TRBJ2-7; D remains ambiguous. Germline CDR1 SEHNR, CDR2 FQNEAQ (reference sequence). This CDR3 region has 14 residues. Trimming pared 1 base from V and 4 bases from J, leaving 11 bases between. The CDR3 sequence: CASSLGGQVYEQYF. The CDR3 DNA sequence: TGTGCCAGCAGCTTAGGTGGGCAGGTTTACGAGCAGTACTTC.

The rearrangement links TRBV6-5 to TRBJ1-6; D gene uncertain. The germline V and J ends were trimmed by 7 bases and 0 bases, with 7 bases remaining between them. The germline V gene encodes CDR1 MNHEY and CDR2 SVGAGI. The CDR3 loop spans 14 amino acids. DNA of the CDR3: TGTGCCAGCACGGATAGCTCCTATAATTCACCCCTCCACTTT. Its translation: CASTDSSYNSPLHF.

The rearrangement links TRBV6-2 or TRBV6-3 to TRBJ1-4; a possible D gene is TRBD1 (5 bases). CDR3 size: 14 residues. The germline V and J ends were trimmed by 0 bases and 7 bases, with 9 bases remaining between them. Germline V gives CDR1 MNHEY, CDR2 SVGEGT. In nucleotides, the CDR3 is TGTGCCAGCAGTTACTCGAGGGGACCTGAAAAACTGTTTTTT. This encodes CASSYSRGPEKLFF.

This chain uses TRBV27 with TRBJ1-2, with 8 bases that match TRBD1. The germline V gene encodes CDR1 MNHEY and CDR2 SMNVEV (reference sequence). With 8 bases clipped from V and 7 bases from J, the junction kept 6 bases outside the gene matches. This CDR3 is built from 12 residues. CDR3 DNA sequence: TGTGCCAGCCAGGACAGGGTTGGTGGCTACACCTTC. Translation gives CASQDRVGGYTF.

The chain has TRBV5-4 and TRBJ2-3; TRBD2 matches at 8 bases. Germline-derived CDR1 and CDR2 are SGHNT and YYREEE (reference sequence). The CDR3 runs 19 residues. Losses at the gene ends were 6 bases for V and 4 bases for J; bases not matched to a gene: 22. CDR3 nucleotide sequence: TGTGCCAGCACCGACCTTCCCGGGACTAGAAAAAGGTTGGCAGATACGCAGTATTTT. Translation: CASTDLPGTRKRLADTQYF.

V is TRBV21-1 and J is TRBJ2-1; TRBD2, the table's D call, lacks a check against the DNA. TRBV21-1 is noted as a pseudogene. This CDR3 comprises 16 residues. CDR3 nucleotides: TGTGCCAGCAGCAAAGAACGCGGGGGGGCCTACAATGAGCAGTTCTTC. Protein product: CASSKERGGAYNEQFF.

The CDR3: CASSYSSTEAFF. The CDR3, as DNA: TGTGCCAGCAGTTACTCGAGCACTGAAGCTTTCTTT. J is TRBJ1-1 and V is TRBV6-5; D gene uncertain. The CDR3 has 12 amino acids. The V gene's germline CDR1 is MNHEY and CDR2 SVGAGI. V lost 0 bases and J 4 bases, leaving 3 bases between the germline ends.

The table lists this clone with a few counts. The chain joins TRBV25-1 to TRBJ1-2; D might be TRBD1 (6 bases). Germline-derived CDR1 and CDR2 are MGHDK and SYGVNS. V lost 3 bases and J lost 5, with 16 bases in between. The CDR3 loop spans 15 amino acids. CDR3 residues: CASSDYGGGTYGYTF. The CDR3 DNA follows: TGTGCCAGCAGTGACTATGGAGGGGGTACATATGGCTACACCTTC.

This chain connects TRBV5-1 to TRBJ2-2, with D unclear. Germline V gene lookup returns CDR1 SGHRS and CDR2 YFSETQ. The CDR3 has 16 amino acids. Trimming cost V 1 base and J 0 bases, with 10 bases left between them. This CDR3 is CASSLPGPTNTGELFF. CDR3 nucleotide sequence: TGCGCCAGCAGCTTGCCCGGACCGACGAACACCGGGGAGCTGTTTTTT.

The gene calls are TRBV3-1 (or the pseudogene TRBV3-2) and TRBJ1-2; 7 bases fit TRBD1. CDR1 LGHDT and CDR2 YNNKEL come from the germline V gene (reference sequence). CDR3 length: 16 amino acids. The V segment lost 4 bases and the J segment 1 base; nucleotides outside the gene matches: 9. The CDR3 sequence: CASSPETGRLNYGYTF. In DNA, the CDR3 is TGTGCCAGCAGCCCCGAGACAGGGAGGCTTAACTATGGCTACACCTTC.